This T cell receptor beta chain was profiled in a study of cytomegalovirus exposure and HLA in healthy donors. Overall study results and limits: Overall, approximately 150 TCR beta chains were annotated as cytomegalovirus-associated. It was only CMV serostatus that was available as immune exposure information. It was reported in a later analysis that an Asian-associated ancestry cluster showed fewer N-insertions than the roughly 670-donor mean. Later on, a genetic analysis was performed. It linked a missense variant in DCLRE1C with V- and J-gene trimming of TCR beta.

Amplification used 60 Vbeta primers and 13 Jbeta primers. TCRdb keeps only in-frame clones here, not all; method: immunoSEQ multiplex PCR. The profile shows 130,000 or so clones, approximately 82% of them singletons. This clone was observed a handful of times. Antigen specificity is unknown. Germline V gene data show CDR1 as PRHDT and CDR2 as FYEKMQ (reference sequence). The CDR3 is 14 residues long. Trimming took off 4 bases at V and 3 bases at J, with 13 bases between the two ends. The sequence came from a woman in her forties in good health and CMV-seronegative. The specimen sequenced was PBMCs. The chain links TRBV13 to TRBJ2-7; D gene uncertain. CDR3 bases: TGTGCCAGCAGCTACACTCAGGCCTTCTACGAGCAGTACTTC. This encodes CASSYTQAFYEQYF.